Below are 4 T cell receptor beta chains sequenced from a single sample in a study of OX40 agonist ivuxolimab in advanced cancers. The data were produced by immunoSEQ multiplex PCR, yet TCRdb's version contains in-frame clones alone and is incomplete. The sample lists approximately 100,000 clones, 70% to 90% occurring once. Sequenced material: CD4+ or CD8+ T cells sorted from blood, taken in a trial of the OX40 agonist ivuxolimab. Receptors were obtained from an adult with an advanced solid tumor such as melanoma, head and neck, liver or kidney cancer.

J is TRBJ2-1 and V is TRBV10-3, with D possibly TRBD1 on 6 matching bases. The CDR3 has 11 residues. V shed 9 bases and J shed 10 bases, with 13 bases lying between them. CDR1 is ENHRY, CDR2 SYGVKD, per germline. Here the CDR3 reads CAITGSGEQFF. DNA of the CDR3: TGTGCCATTACAGGGTCAGGCGAGCAGTTCTTC.

CDR3 DNA: TGTGCCACCAGCAGGCCTAGCCACTATAATTCACCCCTCCACTTT. Amino acid sequence: CATSRPSHYNSPLHF. The chain couples TRBV15 to TRBJ1-6; the D is unclear. There are 15 residues in the CDR3. Per the germline V gene, CDR1 is LNHNV and CDR2 is YYDKDF (reference sequence). V was clipped by 3 bases and J by 3 bases, with 9 bases between them.

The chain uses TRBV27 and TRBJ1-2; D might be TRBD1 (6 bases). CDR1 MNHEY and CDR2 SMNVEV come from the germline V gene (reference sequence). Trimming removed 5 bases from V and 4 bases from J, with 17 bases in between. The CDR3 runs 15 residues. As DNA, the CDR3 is TGTGCCAGCAGTGGAGGACCGGAGGACAGCTATGGCTACACCTTC. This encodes CASSGGPEDSYGYTF.

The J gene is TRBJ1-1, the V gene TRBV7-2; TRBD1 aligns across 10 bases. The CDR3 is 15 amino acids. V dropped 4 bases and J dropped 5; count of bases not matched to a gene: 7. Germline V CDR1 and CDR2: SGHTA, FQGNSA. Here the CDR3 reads CASSSRQGAGTEAFF. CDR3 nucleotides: TGTGCCAGCAGCTCGAGACAGGGGGCCGGTACTGAAGCTTTCTTT.